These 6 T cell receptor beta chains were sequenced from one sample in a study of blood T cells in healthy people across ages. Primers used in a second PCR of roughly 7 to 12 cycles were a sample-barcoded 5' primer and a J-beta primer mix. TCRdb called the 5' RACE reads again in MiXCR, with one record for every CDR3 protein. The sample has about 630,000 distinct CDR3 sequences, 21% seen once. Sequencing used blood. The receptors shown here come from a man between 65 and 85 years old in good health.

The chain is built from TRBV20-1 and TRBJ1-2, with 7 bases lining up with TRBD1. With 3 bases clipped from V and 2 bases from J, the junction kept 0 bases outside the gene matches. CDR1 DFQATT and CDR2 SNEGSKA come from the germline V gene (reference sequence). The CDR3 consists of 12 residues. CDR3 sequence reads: CSARGQNYGYTF. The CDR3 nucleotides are TGCAGTGCTAGGGGACAGAACTATGGCTACACCTTC.

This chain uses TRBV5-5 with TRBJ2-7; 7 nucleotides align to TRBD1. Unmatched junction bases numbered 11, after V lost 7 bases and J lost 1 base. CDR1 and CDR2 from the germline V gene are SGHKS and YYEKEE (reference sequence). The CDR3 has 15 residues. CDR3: CASGFGTDPSYEQYF. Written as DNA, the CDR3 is TGTGCCAGCGGGTTCGGGACAGACCCATCCTACGAGCAGTACTTC.

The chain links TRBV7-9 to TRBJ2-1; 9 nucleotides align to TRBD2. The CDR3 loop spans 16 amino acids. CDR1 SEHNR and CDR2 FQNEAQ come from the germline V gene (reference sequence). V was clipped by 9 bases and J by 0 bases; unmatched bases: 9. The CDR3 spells CASKHSGSSSYNEQFF. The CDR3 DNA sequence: TGTGCCAGTAAACATAGCGGGAGTAGCTCCTACAATGAGCAGTTCTTC.

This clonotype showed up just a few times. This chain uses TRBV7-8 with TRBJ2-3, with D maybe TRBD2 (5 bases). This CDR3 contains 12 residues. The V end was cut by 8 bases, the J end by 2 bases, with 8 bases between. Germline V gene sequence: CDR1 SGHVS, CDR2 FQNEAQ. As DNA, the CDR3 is TGTGCCAGCGAGGGAGTCACAGATACGCAGTATTTT. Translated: CASEGVTDTQYF.

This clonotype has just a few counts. In nucleotides, the CDR3 is TGTGCCAGCAGCCCCATCTCGGGCAGCCAGACGGGCTACACCTTC. It is translated as CASSPISGSQTGYTF. The chain recombines TRBV7-8 with TRBJ1-2, with no clear D. Trimming stripped 5 bases from V and 8 bases from J, with 21 bases between. The CDR3 is 15 residues long. Germline V gene data show CDR1 as SGHVS and CDR2 as FQNEAQ.

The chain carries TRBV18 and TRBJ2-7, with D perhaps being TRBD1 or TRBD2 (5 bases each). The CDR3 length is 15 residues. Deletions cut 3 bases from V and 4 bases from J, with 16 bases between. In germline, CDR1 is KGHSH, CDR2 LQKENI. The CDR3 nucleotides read TGTGCCAGCTCACCCGGGGCGAGGCTCCGATACGAGCAGTACTTC. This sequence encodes CASSPGARLRYEQYF.